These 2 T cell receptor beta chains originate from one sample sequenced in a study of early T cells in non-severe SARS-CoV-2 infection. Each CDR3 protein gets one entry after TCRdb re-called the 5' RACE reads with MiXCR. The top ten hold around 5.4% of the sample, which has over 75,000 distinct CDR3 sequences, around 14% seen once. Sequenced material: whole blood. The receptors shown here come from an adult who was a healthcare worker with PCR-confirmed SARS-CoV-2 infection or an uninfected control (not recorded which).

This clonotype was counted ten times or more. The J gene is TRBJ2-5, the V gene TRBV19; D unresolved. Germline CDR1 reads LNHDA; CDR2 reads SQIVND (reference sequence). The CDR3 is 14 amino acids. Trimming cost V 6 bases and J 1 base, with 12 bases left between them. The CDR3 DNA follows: TGTGCCAGTAGCAAACTCCCCGTCCAAGAGACCCAGTACTTC. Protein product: CASSKLPVQETQYF.

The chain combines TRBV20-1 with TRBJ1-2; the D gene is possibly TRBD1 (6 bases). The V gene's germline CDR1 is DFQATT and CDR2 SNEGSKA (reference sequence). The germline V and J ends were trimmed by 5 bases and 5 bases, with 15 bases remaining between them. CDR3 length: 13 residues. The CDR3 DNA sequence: TGCAGTGCTCCCTCCGCAGGGGCATATGGCTACACCTTC. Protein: CSAPSAGAYGYTF.